The clone carrying this T cell receptor beta chain has a handful of counts. Antigen: not known. TCRdb processed the 5' RACE reads anew with MiXCR; each CDR3 protein has one entry. This table holds fewer than 550,000 distinct CDR3 sequences, about 16% found once. Germline V gives CDR1 MDHEN, CDR2 SYDVKM. The length of the CDR3 is 14 residues. V dropped 5 bases and J dropped 8; count of bases not matched to a gene: 8. This sample was included in a study of identical twins. Donors uniformly comprised healthy Caucasians. The study's findings and limits: Invariant MAIT and iNKT cells are populations that could partly confound zero-insertion analyses.

These records were also assigned to another study, of yellow fever vaccine responses in identical twins.

Specimen: CD4+ T cells sorted from blood. The receptor comes from a woman aged 18-30 years in good health. J is TRBJ2-1 and V is TRBV28; TRBD2 aligns across 8 bases. CDR3 nucleotide sequence: TGTGCCAGCAGTAGCGGGGGAGCAGTCCATGAGCAGTTCTTC. This encodes CASSSGGAVHEQFF.